This is a list of T cell receptor beta chains from one sample in a study of identical twins. One entry per CDR3 protein results from TCRdb running MiXCR on the 5' RACE reads. The sample lists some 330,000 distinct CDR3 sequences, 9% to 10% seen once, with around 8.6% in the top ten. Source material: naive T cells sorted from blood. The receptor source for this set is a woman in her fifties or sixties in good health. Both conserved end residues are part of each CDR3. The D gene is left open where the match is weak. Rows may omit the clone size; those that give it use once, few, many or a size class.

d_call | j_call | clone_size | v_call | cdr3_nt | cdr3_aa
TRBD2 | TRBJ2-5 | NA | TRBV5-1 | TGCGCCAGCAGCTTGGCTAGCGGGAGGTCCACCGCAGAGACCCAGTACTTC | CASSLASGRSTAETQYF
TRBD2 | TRBJ2-1 | few | TRBV7-9 | TGTGCCAGCAGCCCCCCGGGACTAGCGGGGCACAATGAGCAGTTCTTC | CASSPPGLAGHNEQFF
TRBD1 | TRBJ2-1 | few | TRBV3-1 | TGTGCCAGCAGCCGCTGGGACAGCCAATACAATGAGCAGTTCTTC | CASSRWDSQYNEQFF
TRBD2 | TRBJ2-1 | few | TRBV11-2 | TGTGCCAGCAGCCTCACGGGGGGGGCAGAGCAGTTCTTC | CASSLTGGAEQFF
TRBD1 | TRBJ2-5 | many | TRBV10-3 | TGTGCCATCAGTGTCTATACAGGGGCAACGGAGACCCAGTACTTC | CAISVYTGATETQYF
NA | TRBJ2-7 | many | TRBV4-1 | TGCGCCAGCAGCCAAGATCCCTTGGTTGCTGGGGCCTACGAGCAGTACTTC | CASSQDPLVAGAYEQYF
NA | TRBJ2-1 | NA | TRBV3-1 | TGTGCCAGCAGCCAAGTGTTAGCGGTTGAGCAGTTCTTC | CASSQVLAVEQFF
TRBD2 | TRBJ2-1 | many | TRBV15 | TGTGCCACCAGCAGGGGGGGGGTTGGGGATGAGCAGTTCTTC | CATSRGGVGDEQFF
NA | TRBJ2-6 | NA | TRBV15 | TGTGCCACCAGCAAAGGTAGCTCTGGGGCCAACGTCCTGACTTTC | CATSKGSSGANVLTF
TRBD2 | TRBJ2-3 | once | TRBV9 | TGTGCCAGCAGCGTAGGCTGGACTAGCGGCAGTATGCAGTATTTT | CASSVGWTSGSMQYF
TRBD2 | TRBJ2-1 | NA | TRBV11-2 | TGTGCCAGCAGCTTAGACCGCTGGCGGGAGGGCCGAAATGAGCAGTTCTTC | CASSLDRWREGRNEQFF
NA | TRBJ1-2 | many | TRBV12-3/TRBV12-4 | TGTGCCAGCAGACCCCCGGGAGGCCACTATGGCTACACCTTC | CASRPPGGHYGYTF